The 7 T cell receptor beta chains below were found in one sample sequenced in a study of blood T cell repertoires in COVID-19. Some clones are missing from TCRdb's copy, which holds only in-frame ones; the method was immunoSEQ multiplex PCR. The data contain 200,000 or so clones, 81% of them singletons. Sequencing was performed on peripheral blood. These TCRs come from a woman aged 80 or older with COVID-19, enrolled during active disease.

The chain has TRBV28 and TRBJ1-3; 7 bases are shared with TRBD1. Germline values: CDR1 MDHEN, CDR2 SYDVKM. With V trimmed by 3 bases and J by 0 bases, 2 bases remained unmatched. The CDR3 is 15 amino acids. CDR3 sequence (DNA): TGTGCCAGCAGTTTTCCAGGGGGCTCTGGAAACACCATATATTTT. Translation gives CASSFPGGSGNTIYF. Full variable domain (outside the CDR3, taken from reference TRBV28 and TRBJ1-3): DVKVTQSSRYLVKRTGEKVFLECVQDMDHENMFWYRQDPGLGLRLIYFSYDVKMKEKGDIPEGYSVSREKKERFSLILESASTNQTSMYLCASSFPGGSGNTIYFGEGSWLTVV.

This chain links TRBV7-9 with TRBJ2-5; no clear D. This CDR3 is 13 amino acids long. Trimming left V 4 bases short and J 1 base short, with 7 bases between. The germline V gene encodes CDR1 SEHNR and CDR2 FQNEAQ (reference sequence). Written as DNA, the CDR3 is TGTGCCAGCAGCTCAGGCCCCCAAGAGACCCAGTACTTC. The encoded protein is CASSSGPQETQYF.

V is TRBV6-5 and J is TRBJ1-1; no definite D call. The CDR3 runs to 13 residues. V was pared by 0 bases and J by 4 bases, with 6 bases between. The germline V gene encodes CDR1 MNHEY and CDR2 SVGAGI. The CDR3 sequence: CASSYSEVTEAFF. CDR3 bases: TGTGCCAGCAGTTACTCTGAGGTCACTGAAGCTTTCTTT.

This chain uses TRBV6-1 with TRBJ2-1; 7 positions match TRBD1. V gave up 3 bases and J gave up 6 bases; unmatched junction bases: 8. The CDR3 is 15 residues long. Germline V gives CDR1 MNHNS, CDR2 SASEGT. The chain's CDR3 is CASSEGATGSNEQFF. The CDR3 DNA follows: TGTGCCAGCAGTGAGGGGGCGACAGGGAGCAATGAGCAGTTCTTC.

This sequence joins TRBV19 and TRBJ2-4; D is unclear. The V gene lost 9 bases and the J gene lost 0 bases, with 12 bases spanning the gap. CDR1 and CDR2 (germline): LNHDA, SQIVND (reference sequence). The CDR3 loop spans 14 amino acids. The CDR3 sequence is CASPKWAAKNIQYF. The CDR3 DNA sequence: TGTGCCAGCCCTAAGTGGGCAGCCAAAAACATTCAGTACTTC.

The rearrangement links TRBV11-2 to TRBJ2-5; D unresolved. CDR3 length: 13 residues. Germline V gives CDR1 SGHAT, CDR2 FQNNGV. Trimming pared 5 bases from V and 5 bases from J, leaving 12 bases between. The CDR3 loop reads CASSRLSWETQYF. The DNA of the CDR3 is TGTGCCAGCAGCCGTCTGAGTTGGGAGACCCAGTACTTC.

This rearrangement joins TRBV24-1 to TRBJ1-2; 9 bases line up with TRBD1. CDR1 and CDR2 from the germline V gene are KGHDR and SFDVKD. The CDR3 extends over 16 amino acids. Germline trimming cut 5 bases from V and 5 bases from J; bases unmatched to any gene: 11. CDR3 loop: CATSGWDDRGFYGYTF. The CDR3 DNA follows: TGTGCCACCAGTGGTTGGGATGACAGGGGGTTTTATGGCTACACCTTC.